The 18 T cell receptor beta chains below all came from one sample that was sequenced in a study of cytomegalovirus exposure and HLA in healthy donors. Researchers ran the PCR with 60 Vbeta and 13 Jbeta primers. Clones were read by immunoSEQ multiplex PCR, and TCRdb kept only the in-frame ones, dropping some. The data contain 120,000 to 150,000 clones, 76% of them singletons. Sequenced sample: PBMCs. These receptors were taken from a man in his forties in good health and CMV-seronegative.

V and J are TRBV30 and TRBJ1-1; no clear D. V lost 0 bases, J lost 1 base, and 6 bases lay in between. The germline CDR1 and CDR2 sequences are GTSNPN and SVGIG (reference sequence). The CDR3 has 13 residues. CDR3 amino acids: CAWSVRANTEAFF. The DNA for the CDR3 is TGTGCCTGGAGTGTGAGGGCGAACACTGAAGCTTTCTTT.

In the case of this clone: The junction departs from the called germline gene at one end, perhaps through a read error. V gene TRBV6-5 combines with J gene TRBJ2-6; TRBD1 might be the D (6 bases). CDR3 size: 14 residues. In germline, CDR1 is MNHEY, CDR2 SVGAGI. CDR3 DNA: TGTGCCAGCACCAGGGGTGGTGGGACCAACGTCCTGACTTTC. Residues: CASTRGGGTNVLTF.

The chain recombines TRBV25-1 with TRBJ2-5, with 7 bases matching TRBD1. Unmatched junction bases numbered 3, after V lost 3 bases and J lost 5 bases. This CDR3 is 13 amino acids long. The germline V gene has CDR1 MGHDK and CDR2 SYGVNS. The CDR3 coding sequence is TGTGCCAGCAGTGAGACAGGGTTGGAGACCCAGTACTTC. Amino acids: CASSETGLETQYF.

This sequence joins TRBV13 and TRBJ2-3, with 11 bases matching TRBD2. CDR3 length equals 16 residues. Germline CDR1 is PRHDT and CDR2 is FYEKMQ (reference sequence). Trimming cost V 5 bases and J 2 bases; bases outside gene matches: 6. CDR3 nucleotide sequence: TGTGCCAGCAGCCATAGCGGGAGGGCCATCACAGATACGCAGTATTTT. As protein: CASSHSGRAITDTQYF.

The V call is TRBV7-2, the J call TRBJ2-3; 12 bases map to TRBD2. Germline V gene data show CDR1 as SGHTA and CDR2 as FQGNSA. The length of the CDR3 is 19 residues. The trim removed 0 bases at V and 3 bases at J, leaving 10 bases unmatched. This CDR3 reads CASSLARSSGGARTDTQYF. In DNA, the CDR3 is TGTGCCAGCAGCTTAGCTAGATCTAGCGGGGGGGCCCGAACAGATACGCAGTATTTT.

The V gene is TRBV5-4, the J gene TRBJ2-5; 7 bases fit TRBD1. With the DNA end fitting TRBJ2-7 better, the J assignment may be wrong. CDR3 length: 16 residues. Germline CDR1 is SGHNT and CDR2 is YYREEE (reference sequence). CDR3 DNA sequence: TGTGCCAGCAGCTCTAGCCGACAGGGTGTCAGTTACGAGCAGTACTTC. As protein: CASSSSRQGVSYEQYF.

CDR3 residues: CASSPGTLNQPQHF. The CDR3 nucleotides are TGTGCCAGCAGCCCCGGGACACTTAATCAGCCCCAGCATTTT. The rearrangement joins TRBV6-1 to TRBJ1-5, with D possibly TRBD1 on 6 matching bases. Between the trimmed V and J ends, which lost 6 bases and 4 bases, there was a span of 13 bases. The CDR3 has 14 amino acids. CDR1 MNHNS and CDR2 SASEGT come from the germline V gene.

This clone was counted a few times. The chain uses TRBV29-1 and TRBJ2-7, with D maybe TRBD1 (6 bases). The CDR3 sequence is 14 residues long. The ends were cut back, 0 bases at V and 0 bases at J, with 9 bases in the middle. Looked up from germline, CDR1 is SQVTM and CDR2 is ANQGSEA. CDR3 coding DNA: TGCAGCGTTGAAGATCAGGACAGCTCCTACGAGCAGTACTTC. Translation: CSVEDQDSSYEQYF.

This clone was recorded only once. This chain joins TRBV7-6 and TRBJ2-3; 7 bases agree with TRBD2. The CDR3 sequence is 16 residues long. The germline gives CDR1 SGHVS, CDR2 FNYEAQ. Germline trimming cut 2 bases from V and 0 bases from J; bases unmatched to any gene: 5. DNA for the CDR3: TGTGCCAGCAGCTTAATGAGCGGGAAAAGCACAGATACGCAGTATTTT. This encodes CASSLMSGKSTDTQYF.

The chain uses TRBV9 and TRBJ2-1; 15 positions match TRBD2. The CDR3 runs to 17 residues. Germline values: CDR1 SGDLS, CDR2 YYNGEE. Trimming took 4 bases from V and 5 from J; bases not matched to a gene: 7. The CDR3 DNA reads as TGTGCCAGCAGCCTAGGGACTAGCGGGAGGATCAACAATGAGCAGTTCTTC. It translates to CASSLGTSGRINNEQFF.

This clone was counted a few times. The J gene is TRBJ1-3, the V gene TRBV30; 8 bases align to TRBD1. This CDR3 spans 12 amino acids. CDR1 GTSNPN and CDR2 SVGIG come from the germline V gene (reference sequence). V lost 5 bases and J lost 3; bases outside the gene matches: 0. The CDR3 DNA reads as TGTGCCTGGGGACAGGGTGGAAACACCATATATTTT. Translated, it gives CAWGQGGNTIYF.

This clone was found a few times. The chain recombines TRBV6-1 with TRBJ2-7, with D possibly matching TRBD1 (6 bases). Germline CDR1 is MNHNS and CDR2 is SASEGT. The CDR3 contains 14 residues. V lost 4 bases to trimming and J lost 1 base, with 11 bases between them. CDR3 DNA sequence: TGTGCCAGCAGTGTATACAGGGAATCCTACGAGCAGTACTTC. Protein sequence: CASSVYRESYEQYF.

This clone was recorded only once. This chain connects TRBV4-1 to TRBJ2-1; 8 bases fit TRBD2. The CDR3 spans 16 residues. V lost 1 base, J lost 8 bases, and 10 bases stayed unmatched. The germline CDR1 and CDR2 sequences are MGHRA and YSYEKL. The CDR3 reads CASSQVGGGPLYEQFF. CDR3 sequence (DNA): TGCGCCAGCAGCCAAGTTGGCGGGGGGCCGTTATATGAGCAGTTCTTC.

This clone has a single count. This chain connects TRBV27 to TRBJ1-6, with TRBD1 matching over 7 bases. Germline V gene sequence: CDR1 MNHEY, CDR2 SMNVEV (reference sequence). V was pared by 7 bases and J by 5 bases, with 5 bases of the junction left unmatched. The CDR3 contains 14 residues. DNA for the CDR3: TGTGCCAGCACCTTGACAGGGAATAATTCACCCCTCCACTTT. This codes for CASTLTGNNSPLHF.

The table lists this clone with a few counts. This chain links TRBV21-1 with TRBJ2-2; no check of the table's D call, TRBD2, against the DNA was made. TRBV21-1 corresponds to a pseudogene. This CDR3 has 16 amino acids. The CDR3 sequence: CASSMNGRGDAGELFF. As DNA, the CDR3 is TGTGCCAGCAGCATGAATGGTCGGGGGGACGCCGGGGAGCTGTTTTTT.

A word on this clone: A junction boundary mismatches the germline segment, possibly from a read error. V and J are TRBV2 and TRBJ2-4; maybe TRBD2 (6 bases). This CDR3 comprises 15 residues. CDR1 and CDR2 from the germline V gene are SNHLY and FYNNEI. This CDR3 is CASSETALAKSIQYF. The CDR3 DNA follows: TGTGCCAGCAGTGAAACTGCACTAGCCAAAAGCATTCAGTACTTC.

This chain connects TRBV5-1 to TRBJ1-2, with D possibly being TRBD1 (6 bases). V was shortened by 0 bases and J by 7 bases, with 7 bases between the two germline ends. The CDR3 is made up of 12 amino acids. From germline, CDR1 is SGHRS and CDR2 YFSETQ. This chain's CDR3 is CASSLEGVGYTF. The DNA of the CDR3 is TGCGCCAGCAGCTTGGAGGGGGTTGGCTACACCTTC.

This clone was detected once. The chain joins TRBV6-6 to TRBJ2-3, with 7 bases identical to TRBD1. The ends lost 6 bases at V and 4 bases at J; junction bases unmatched: 7. Looked up from germline, CDR1 is MNHNY and CDR2 is SVGAGI (reference sequence). The CDR3 contains 14 residues. DNA of the CDR3: TGTGCCAGCAGGGAACAGGGGAGCGCAGATACGCAGTATTTT. It specifies CASREQGSADTQYF.